Presented here are 24 T cell receptor beta chains from one specimen sequenced in a study of shared clonotypes between healthy human individuals. The assay was immunoSEQ multiplex PCR, and TCRdb's table has in-frame clones only and misses some. The table records around 2,000,000 clones, just over 90% of them present only once. Naive CD8 cells comprised CD45RO-negative, CCR7-positively selected cells, excluding terminally differentiated effector memory CD45RA+ cells. Sample: naive CD8+ T cells from PBMCs. The receptor set was obtained from a man aged 18 to 35 in good health. Some clones in this sample may be carry-over from other donors' samples.

This chain's CDR3 is CASSPNPGQGAKGTEAFF. The CDR3 bases are TGTGCCAGCAGCCCGAATCCGGGACAGGGGGCTAAAGGCACTGAAGCTTTCTTT. V gene TRBV9 combines with J gene TRBJ1-1; 12 bases are a match to TRBD1. Germline trimming cut 4 bases from V and 4 bases from J; bases unmatched to any gene: 14. The CDR3 consists of 18 residues. Germline values: CDR1 SGDLS, CDR2 YYNGEE.

V and J are TRBV6-1 and TRBJ2-3; a weak D match, TRBD2 (6 bases). The CDR3 sequence is 15 residues long. The ends were cut back, 6 bases at V and 0 bases at J, with 13 bases in the middle. Looked up from germline, CDR1 is MNHNS and CDR2 is SASEGT. The CDR3 nucleotides read TGTGCCAGCAGGATACTAGCCCCTAGCACAGATACGCAGTATTTT. It yields the protein CASRILAPSTDTQYF.

The chain employs TRBV15 and TRBJ2-1; D is unclear. The germline V gene has CDR1 LNHNV and CDR2 YYDKDF (reference sequence). Trimming shortened V by 5 bases and J by 2 bases, and 7 bases separated the two germline ends. CDR3 length equals 13 residues. CDR3 protein: CATSGRAYNEQFF. The CDR3 DNA reads as TGTGCCACCAGCGGTCGCGCCTACAATGAGCAGTTCTTC.

This sequence joins TRBV6-5 and TRBJ2-7, with a weak D call TRBD2 (6 bases). The V end lost 4 bases, the J end lost 2 bases, and 15 bases lay between the germline ends. Germline CDR1 reads MNHEY; CDR2 reads SVGAGI. The CDR3 sequence is 15 residues long. The CDR3 DNA reads as TGTGCCAGCAGTTCATTCGGGTGGGAGGCCTACGAGCAGTACTTC. Encoded protein: CASSSFGWEAYEQYF.

Points on this clone: Relative to the germline gene, one junction end is altered; a read error may explain this. This sequence joins TRBV4-1 and TRBJ2-1; TRBD2 matches at 7 bases. This CDR3 has 16 amino acids. The germline V gene has CDR1 MGHRA and CDR2 YSYEKL. The CDR3, as DNA: TGCGCCAGCACCCAAGATCTAGCGGCCTCCTACAATGAGCAGTTCTTC. Translated, it gives CASTQDLAASYNEQFF.

The chain joins TRBV5-6 to TRBJ2-7; D unclear. Germline V gene sequence: CDR1 SGHDT, CDR2 YYEEEE. Trimming left V 0 bases short and J 5 bases short, with 9 bases between. This CDR3 contains 13 residues. The CDR3 is CASSLASANEQYF. The CDR3 bases are TGTGCCAGCAGCTTGGCATCGGCTAACGAGCAGTACTTC.

On this clone itself: The same CDR3 arises from other DNA sequences in this sample as well. The genes are TRBV28 and TRBJ2-7; D remains unclear. CDR1 is MDHEN and CDR2 is SYDVKM in the germline V gene. The CDR3 contains 12 residues. V dropped 6 bases and J dropped 1 base, with 7 bases sitting between them. The CDR3 spells CASSPRSYEQYF. CDR3 coding DNA: TGTGCCAGCAGCCCTCGGTCCTACGAGCAGTACTTC. Full variable domain (remainder filled in from reference TRBV28 and TRBJ2-7): DVKVTQSSRYLVKRTGEKVFLECVQDMDHENMFWYRQDPGLGLRLIYFSYDVKMKEKGDIPEGYSVSREKKERFSLILESASTNQTSMYLCASSPRSYEQYFGPGTRLTVT.

The rearrangement uses TRBV19 and TRBJ2-2, with unresolved D. The CDR3 spans 13 residues. Germline CDR1 reads LNHDA; CDR2 reads SQIVND (reference sequence). Trimming left V 4 bases short and J 2 bases short, with 5 bases between. For the CDR3, the DNA is TGTGCCAGTAGTAGACAAAACACCGGGGAGCTGTTTTTT. This sequence encodes CASSRQNTGELFF.

This chain uses TRBV7-2 with TRBJ2-7, with 7 bases that match TRBD2. The CDR3 contains 14 residues. The V and J ends lost 2 bases and 6 bases, in that order; junction bases with no gene match: 7. Germline-derived CDR1 and CDR2 are SGHTA and FQGNSA. For the CDR3, the DNA is TGTGCCAGCAGCTTACGGGGGAGGGCCGCCGAGCAGTACTTC. It specifies CASSLRGRAAEQYF.

The rearrangement links TRBV12-5 to TRBJ1-2; D not certain. The CDR3 is 14 amino acids. The germline V and J ends were trimmed by 3 bases and 7 bases, with 15 bases remaining between them. The V gene's germline CDR1 is LGHNT and CDR2 FRNRAP. The CDR3 reads CASGLPPEVGGYTF. In DNA, the CDR3 is TGTGCTAGTGGTTTACCACCCGAGGTGGGTGGCTACACCTTC.

The chain combines TRBV14 with TRBJ2-6; D is unclear. The germline CDR1 and CDR2 sequences are SGHDN and FVKESK. V was shortened by 4 bases and J by 0 bases, with 7 bases between the two germline ends. This CDR3 is 15 amino acids long. The CDR3 reads CASSPGYSGANVLTF. The CDR3 DNA reads TGTGCCAGCAGCCCCGGGTACTCTGGGGCCAACGTCCTGACTTTC.

The J gene is TRBJ1-1, the V gene TRBV2; D is undetermined. From germline, CDR1 is SNHLY and CDR2 FYNNEI. The CDR3 sequence is 14 residues long. Trimming took off 6 bases at V and 2 bases at J, with 13 bases between the two ends. CDR3 loop: CASSADGINTEAFF. The DNA for the CDR3 is TGTGCCAGCAGCGCGGACGGGATTAACACTGAAGCTTTCTTT.

The genes are TRBV2 and TRBJ2-7; D is possibly TRBD2 (6 bases). This CDR3 is built from 13 residues. V shed 7 bases and J shed 2 bases, with 12 bases lying between them. Germline V gives CDR1 SNHLY, CDR2 FYNNEI. The CDR3 bases are TGTGCCAGCACAAGTCGGGAGCCCTACGAGCAGTACTTC. Its translation is CASTSREPYEQYF. The whole variable domain, remainder taken from reference TRBV2 and TRBJ2-7, is EPEVTQTPSHQVTQMGQEVILRCVPISNHLYFYWYRQILGQKVEFLVSFYNNEISEKSEIFDDQFSVERPDGSNFTLKIRSTKLEDSAMYFCASTSREPYEQYFGPGTRLTVT.

As for this clone: Other DNA variants within this sample encode the same CDR3. The V gene is TRBV9, the J gene TRBJ2-3; possible D gene TRBD2, 6 bases. Germline CDR1 reads SGDLS; CDR2 reads YYNGEE. The CDR3 sequence is 13 residues long. V lost 0 bases to trimming and J lost 4 bases, with 6 bases between them. The CDR3 region is CASSVGGADTQYF. The CDR3 region has the DNA TGTGCCAGCAGCGTAGGGGGGGCAGATACGCAGTATTTT.

The chain employs TRBV28 and TRBJ2-1; 9 nucleotides line up with TRBD1. The CDR3 length is 14 residues. Germline trimming cut 7 bases from V and 8 bases from J; bases unmatched to any gene: 9. CDR1 and CDR2 from the germline V gene are MDHEN and SYDVKM. CDR3 bases: TGTGCCAGCATCAGACAGGGGGAAGGTGATGAGCAGTTCTTC. Its translation: CASIRQGEGDEQFF.

V usage is TRBV27 and J usage is TRBJ2-7; either TRBD1 or TRBD2 may supply D (5 bases each). V was cut by 5 bases and J by 3 bases, with 17 bases left in between. The CDR3 length is 15 residues. The V gene's germline CDR1 is MNHEY and CDR2 SMNVEV (reference sequence). This CDR3 reads CASSAPGTVVYEQYF. In DNA form, the CDR3 reads TGTGCCAGCAGTGCCCCCGGGACGGTTGTCTACGAGCAGTACTTC.

To note about this clone: The sample holds other DNA sequences that translate to the same CDR3. J is TRBJ2-5 and V is TRBV27; a weak D match, TRBD2 (5 bases). Germline assignment: CDR1 MNHEY and CDR2 SMNVEV (reference sequence). The V end was cut by 3 bases, the J end by 5 bases, with 10 bases between. The CDR3 totals 13 residues. CDR3 DNA sequence: TGTGCCAGCAGTTTCGTTGGGGAGGAGACCCAGTACTTC. It is translated as CASSFVGEETQYF.

The genes are TRBV4-1 and TRBJ2-7; 8 nucleotides align to TRBD2. This CDR3 region has 17 residues. The trim removed 3 bases at V and 1 base at J, leaving 11 bases unmatched. Germline-derived CDR1 and CDR2 are MGHRA and YSYEKL. The CDR3 is CASSHRVSGTTSYEQYF. DNA for the CDR3: TGCGCCAGCAGCCATCGGGTTAGCGGGACAACTTCCTACGAGCAGTACTTC.

This chain joins TRBV6-5 and TRBJ1-5; 8 positions agree with TRBD1. CDR3 size: 15 residues. V shed 0 bases, J shed 7 bases, and the junction held 5 bases outside the gene matches. The V gene's germline CDR1 is MNHEY and CDR2 SVGAGI. The CDR3 DNA is TGTGCCAGCAGTTACTCAGCAGGGGGCAGGCAGCCCCAGCATTTT. Translated: CASSYSAGGRQPQHF.

The V gene is TRBV28, the J gene TRBJ1-5; 7 bases line up with TRBD1. V was pared by 8 bases and J by 2 bases, with 9 bases of the junction left unmatched. The CDR3 spans 15 residues. Germline V gene data show CDR1 as MDHEN and CDR2 as SYDVKM. The CDR3 here is CASVRQGFGNQPQHF. The CDR3 nucleotides read TGTGCCAGCGTCCGACAGGGTTTCGGCAATCAGCCCCAGCATTTT.

The chain combines TRBV4-1 with TRBJ1-2; perhaps TRBD1 as D (6 bases). Trimming removed 4 bases at V and 3 bases at J, with 12 bases between. The length of the CDR3 is 14 residues. Germline values: CDR1 MGHRA, CDR2 YSYEKL. As DNA, the CDR3 is TGCGCCAGCAGCCCCATAAGGGGGGACTATGGCTACACCTTC. It specifies CASSPIRGDYGYTF.

The rearrangement joins TRBV6-4 to TRBJ1-1; a weak D match, TRBD1 (5 bases). Trimming pared 3 bases from V and 4 bases from J, leaving 12 bases between. The CDR3 contains 14 residues. Germline-derived CDR1 and CDR2 are MRHNA and SNTAGT. The CDR3 spells CASSENYGTTEAFF. The CDR3 DNA reads TGTGCCAGCAGTGAAAACTACGGGACCACTGAAGCTTTCTTT.

With respect to this clone: At the DNA level, this CDR3 is encoded by other sequences in the same sample as well. V usage is TRBV27 and J usage is TRBJ2-1, with a tentative D call TRBD2 (6 bases). Trimming shortened V by 6 bases and J by 3 bases, and 12 bases separated the two germline ends. The CDR3 runs 14 residues. Per germline, CDR1 MNHEY and CDR2 SMNVEV (reference sequence). The CDR3 here is CASSSSGFYNEQFF. Written as DNA, the CDR3 is TGTGCCAGCAGCAGTAGCGGTTTCTACAATGAGCAGTTCTTC.

With respect to this clone: Other DNA sequences in the same sample also yield this CDR3. The chain is built from TRBV29-1 and TRBJ2-1, with 12 positions matching TRBD2. Germline CDR1 SQVTM, CDR2 ANQGSEA. The CDR3 loop spans 14 amino acids. V dropped 6 bases and J dropped 4; count of bases not matched to a gene: 4. This CDR3 reads CSVEGLAGYNEQFF. The CDR3 DNA is TGCAGCGTCGAGGGACTAGCGGGTTACAATGAGCAGTTCTTC.